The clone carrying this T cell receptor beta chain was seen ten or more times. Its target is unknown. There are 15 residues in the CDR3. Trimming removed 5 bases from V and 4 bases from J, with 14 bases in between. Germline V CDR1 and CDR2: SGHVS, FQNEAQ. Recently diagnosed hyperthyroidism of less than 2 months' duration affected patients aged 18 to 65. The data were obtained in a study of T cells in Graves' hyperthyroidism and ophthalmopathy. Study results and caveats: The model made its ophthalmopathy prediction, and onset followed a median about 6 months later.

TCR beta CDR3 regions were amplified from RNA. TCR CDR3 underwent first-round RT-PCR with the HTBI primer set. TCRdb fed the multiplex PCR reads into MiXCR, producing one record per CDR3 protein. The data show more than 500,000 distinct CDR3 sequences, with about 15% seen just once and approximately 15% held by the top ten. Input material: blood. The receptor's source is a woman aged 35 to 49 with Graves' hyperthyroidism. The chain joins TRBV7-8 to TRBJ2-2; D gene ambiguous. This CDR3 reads CASSRNPDRTGELFF. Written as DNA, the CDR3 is TGTGCCAGCAGCAGAAACCCCGATCGCACCGGGGAGCTGTTTTTT.